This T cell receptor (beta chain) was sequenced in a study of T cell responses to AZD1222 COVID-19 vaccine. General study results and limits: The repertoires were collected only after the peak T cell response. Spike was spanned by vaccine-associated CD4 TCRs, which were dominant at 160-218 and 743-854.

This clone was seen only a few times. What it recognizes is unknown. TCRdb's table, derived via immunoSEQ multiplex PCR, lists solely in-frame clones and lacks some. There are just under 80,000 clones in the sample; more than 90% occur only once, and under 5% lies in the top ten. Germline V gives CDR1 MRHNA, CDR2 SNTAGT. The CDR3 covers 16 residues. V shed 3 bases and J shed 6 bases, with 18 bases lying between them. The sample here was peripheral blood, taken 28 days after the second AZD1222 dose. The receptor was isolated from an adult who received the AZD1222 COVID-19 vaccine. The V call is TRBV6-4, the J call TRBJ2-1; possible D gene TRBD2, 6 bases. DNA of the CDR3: TGTGCCAGCAGTGAAAACCCCGACGGGAGTTTCAATGAGCAGTTCTTC. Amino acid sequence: CASSENPDGSFNEQFF.